This T cell receptor beta chain was found in a study of response to subunit inactivated influenza vaccine. Whole-study findings and limits: Authors suggested each seasonal influenza vaccination recruits few new T cells.

One entry per CDR3 protein, called by TCRdb with MiXCR from the RT-PCR reads. The sample includes 430,000 or so distinct CDR3 sequences, roughly 9.7% of them seen just once. For this clonotype: Its matching antigen is unknown.

Trimming cost V 6 bases and J 6 bases; bases outside gene matches: 8. The germline V gene encodes CDR1 SQVTM and CDR2 ANQGSEA. The CDR3 loop spans 13 amino acids. The receptor's source is a man aged 45-60 years who received an inactivated influenza vaccine. Sample: PBMCs from blood, taken roughly 47 days after vaccination. The chain recombines TRBV29-1 with TRBJ2-7, with TRBD1 matching over 10 bases. The CDR3 reads CSVGTGEGREQYF. CDR3 nucleotides: TGCAGCGTCGGGACAGGGGAAGGTCGCGAGCAGTACTTC.